The T cell receptor beta chain under discussion was sequenced for a study of cytomegalovirus exposure and HLA in healthy donors. Turning to the study itself: Of some 410 genotyped donors, 81% grouped in the Caucasian-associated ancestry cluster.

Findings and limits, study-wide: Data from an earlier analysis indicated that most TCR beta V segments were productive either about 90% or about 30% of the time. Under 20,000 TCR beta sequences were associated with HLA alleles at 0.05 false discovery rate in a later analysis. A further, later analysis showed that HLA-associated TCR beta chains (compared with equally common others) were more clonally expanded.

With respect to this clone: The antigen remains unidentified.

This CDR3 has 12 amino acids. The V gene's germline CDR1 is GTSNPN and CDR2 SVGIG (reference sequence). V dropped 1 base and J dropped 1 base, with 4 bases sitting between them. The PCR contained 60 Vbeta and 13 Jbeta primers. Some clones are missing from TCRdb's copy, which holds only in-frame ones; the method was immunoSEQ multiplex PCR. This sample has roughly 92,000 clones, with about four fifths found just once. Sequenced: PBMCs. The source of this sequence is a man aged 50 to 59 in good health and CMV-seropositive. The V and J genes are TRBV30 and TRBJ1-1; D is unclear. For the CDR3, the DNA is TGTGCCTGGAGTGACACGAACACTGAAGCTTTCTTT. It yields the protein CAWSDTNTEAFF.